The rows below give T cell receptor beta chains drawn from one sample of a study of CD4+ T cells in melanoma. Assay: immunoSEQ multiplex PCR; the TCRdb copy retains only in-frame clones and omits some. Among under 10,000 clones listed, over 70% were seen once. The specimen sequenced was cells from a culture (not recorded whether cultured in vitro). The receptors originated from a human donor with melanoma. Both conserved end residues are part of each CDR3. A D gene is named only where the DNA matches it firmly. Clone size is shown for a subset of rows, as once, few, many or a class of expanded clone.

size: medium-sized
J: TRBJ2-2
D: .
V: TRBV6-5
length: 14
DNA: TGTGCCAGCAGTTACGACTCAGGGACCGGGGAGCTGTTTTTT
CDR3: CASSYDSGTGELFF

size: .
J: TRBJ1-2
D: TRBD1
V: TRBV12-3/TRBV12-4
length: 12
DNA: TGTGCCAGCAGTTTCGGGACAGGCGGCTACACCTTC
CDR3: CASSFGTGGYTF

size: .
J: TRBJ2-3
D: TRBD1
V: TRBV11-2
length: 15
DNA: TGTGCCAGCAGCGACATTCCCAGGGGGCCAGATACGCAGTATTTT
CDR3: CASSDIPRGPDTQYF

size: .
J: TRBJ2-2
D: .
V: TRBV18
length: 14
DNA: TGTGCCAGCTCACCGGACGGGAACACCGGGGAGCTGTTTTTT
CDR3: CASSPDGNTGELFF

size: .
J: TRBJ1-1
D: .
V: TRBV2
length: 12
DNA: TGTGCCAGCAGTGAATCGGCAGGAGAAGCTTTCTTT
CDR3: CASSESAGEAFF

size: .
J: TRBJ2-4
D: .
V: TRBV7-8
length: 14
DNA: TGTGCCAGCAGCCTAGGGGGGCCCAAAAACATTCAGTACTTC
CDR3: CASSLGGPKNIQYF

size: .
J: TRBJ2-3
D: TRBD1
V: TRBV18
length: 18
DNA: TGTGCCAGCTCACCACCGCTCACGCAGGGGGACGACACAGATACGCAGTATTTT
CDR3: CASSPPLTQGDDTDTQYF

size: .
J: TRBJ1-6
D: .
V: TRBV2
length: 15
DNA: TGTGCCACCAAGCGTAGCAGCTCCTATAATTCACCCCTCCACTTT
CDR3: CATKRSSSYNSPLHF

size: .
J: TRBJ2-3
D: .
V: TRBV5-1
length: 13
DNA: TGCGCCAGCAGCTTCTGGGGCCGGGATACGCAGTATTTT
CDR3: CASSFWGRDTQYF

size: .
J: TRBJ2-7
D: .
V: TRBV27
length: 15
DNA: TGTGCCAGCAGTTTCCGAGGGCTCCACTCCTACGAGCAGTACTTC
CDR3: CASSFRGLHSYEQYF

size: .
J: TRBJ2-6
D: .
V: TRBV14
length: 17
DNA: TGTGCCAGCAGCAGATTGACATTCCCCTCTGGGGCCAACGTCCTGACTTTC
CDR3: CASSRLTFPSGANVLTF

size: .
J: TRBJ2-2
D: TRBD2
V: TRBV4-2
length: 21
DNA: TGTGCCAGCAGCCAAGAACCCCATCGCGGGGCGGGGGGCCTGAACACCGGGGAGCTGTTTTTT
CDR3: CASSQEPHRGAGGLNTGELFF

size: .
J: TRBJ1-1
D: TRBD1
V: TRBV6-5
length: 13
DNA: TGTGCCAGCAGCAGGGGACAGGGGGCTTTGGCTTTCTTT
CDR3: CASSRGQGALAFF

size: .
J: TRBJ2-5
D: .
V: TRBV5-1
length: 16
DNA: TGCGCCAGCAGCTTGGGGGGCAGAGGAGGACAAGAGACCCAGTACTTC
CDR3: CASSLGGRGGQETQYF

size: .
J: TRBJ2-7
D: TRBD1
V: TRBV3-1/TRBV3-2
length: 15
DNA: TGTGCCAGCAGCCAACCGGGACAGGGGTCCCACGAGCAGTACTTC
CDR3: CASSQPGQGSHEQYF

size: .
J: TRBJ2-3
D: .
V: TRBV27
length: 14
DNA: TGTGCCAGCAGCCGACGTGGCGGCACAGATACGCAGTATTTT
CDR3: CASSRRGGTDTQYF

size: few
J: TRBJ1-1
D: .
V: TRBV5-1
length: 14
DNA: TGCGCCAGCAGACCCGGGAGCTTGAACACTGAAGCTTTCTTT
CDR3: CASRPGSLNTEAFF

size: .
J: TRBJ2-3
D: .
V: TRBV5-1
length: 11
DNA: TGCGCCAGCAGCTTCCATAATACGCAGTATTTT
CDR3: CASSFHNTQYF

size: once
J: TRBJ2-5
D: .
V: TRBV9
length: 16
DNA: TGTGCCAGCAGCGTAGTCGCGCAGGGTGACATCGAGACCCAGTACTTC
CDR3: CASSVVAQGDIETQYF

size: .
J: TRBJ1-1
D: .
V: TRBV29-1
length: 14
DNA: TGCAGCGTTGCTCCGGACAATAATCTCCCTGAAGCTTTCTTT
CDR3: CSVAPDNNLPEAFF

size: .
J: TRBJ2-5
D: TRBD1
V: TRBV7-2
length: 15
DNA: TGTGCCAGCAGCGTACAGACAGGGCCTGGTGAGACCCAGTACTTC
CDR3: CASSVQTGPGETQYF

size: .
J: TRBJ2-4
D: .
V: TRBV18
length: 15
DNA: TGTGCCAGCTCACCGGAGGGGGTAGCCAAAAACATTCAGTACTTC
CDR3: CASSPEGVAKNIQYF

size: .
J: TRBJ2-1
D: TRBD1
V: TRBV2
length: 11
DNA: TGTGCCAGCAGACAGGGGGCGGCCCAGTTCTTC
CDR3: CASRQGAAQFF

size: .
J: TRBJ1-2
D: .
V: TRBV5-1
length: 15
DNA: TGCGCCAGCAGCTTGGGGCCGGGGGAGGACTATGGCTACACCTTC
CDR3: CASSLGPGEDYGYTF

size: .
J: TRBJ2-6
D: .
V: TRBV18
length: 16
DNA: TGTGCCAGCTCACCATCAATAGATTCTGGGGCCAACGTCCTGACTTTC
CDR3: CASSPSIDSGANVLTF

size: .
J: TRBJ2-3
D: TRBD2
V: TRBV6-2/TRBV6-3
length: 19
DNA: TGTGCCAGCAGTTCCCCCGGACTAGCGGGGGGAAGTCGGACAGATACGCAGTATTTT
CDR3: CASSSPGLAGGSRTDTQYF

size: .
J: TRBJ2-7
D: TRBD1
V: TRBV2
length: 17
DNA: TGTGCCAGCCAGTACAGGGGCCCGTCCTGGGACCCCTACGAGCAGTACTTC
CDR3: CASQYRGPSWDPYEQYF

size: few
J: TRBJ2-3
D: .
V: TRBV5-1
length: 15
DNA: TGCGCCAGCAGCTTGTTTGGCAGGGCCACAGATACGCAGTATTTT
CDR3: CASSLFGRATDTQYF

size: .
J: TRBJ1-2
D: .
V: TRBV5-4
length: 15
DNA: TGTGCCAGCAGCTTTTCTAACCGGGGGCAATATGGCTACACCTTC
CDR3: CASSFSNRGQYGYTF

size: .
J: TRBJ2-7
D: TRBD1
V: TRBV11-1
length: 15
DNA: TGTGCCAGCAGCATAGGACAGGGAAGTGCGAGGGAGCAGTACTTC
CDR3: CASSIGQGSAREQYF

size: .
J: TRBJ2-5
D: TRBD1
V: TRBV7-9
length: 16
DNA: TGTGCCAGCAGTTTGGGACAGGGCACGCAGGGGGAGACCCAGTACTTC
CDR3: CASSLGQGTQGETQYF

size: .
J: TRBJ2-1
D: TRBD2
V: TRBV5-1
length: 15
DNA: TGCGCCAGCAGCTTGTCGGCTAGCGGGGGCGGTGAGCAGTTCTTC
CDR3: CASSLSASGGGEQFF

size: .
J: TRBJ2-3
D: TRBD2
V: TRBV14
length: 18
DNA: TGTGCCAGCAGCCAAGATCGTCGTTCACGGGGGGGCACAGATACGCAGTATTTT
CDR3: CASSQDRRSRGGTDTQYF

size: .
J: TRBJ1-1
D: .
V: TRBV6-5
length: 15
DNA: TGTGCCAGCAGTTACTCTAGCGGTGTGAACACTGAAGCTTTCTTT
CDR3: CASSYSSGVNTEAFF

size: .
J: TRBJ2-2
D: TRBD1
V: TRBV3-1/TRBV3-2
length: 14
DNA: TGTGCCAGCCGACCGGACAGGGCTACGGGGGAGCTGTTTTTT
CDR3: CASRPDRATGELFF

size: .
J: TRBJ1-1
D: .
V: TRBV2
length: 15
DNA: TGTGCCAGCAAGCTCCAAAACCTACCGGGGACTGAAGCTTTCTTT
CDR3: CASKLQNLPGTEAFF

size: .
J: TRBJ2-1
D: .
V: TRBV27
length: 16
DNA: TGTGCCAGCAGCTCTCAGGGGGGCTGGGGGCCCAATGAGCAGTTCTTC
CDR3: CASSSQGGWGPNEQFF

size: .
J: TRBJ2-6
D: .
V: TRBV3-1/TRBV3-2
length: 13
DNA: TGTGCCAGCAGCCTCAGAGGGGCCAACGTCCTGACTTTC
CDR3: CASSLRGANVLTF

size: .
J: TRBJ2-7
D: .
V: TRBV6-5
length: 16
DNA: TGTGCCAGCAGTTCCCCCGTCGGAAAGGGGACCTACGAGCAGTACTTC
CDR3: CASSSPVGKGTYEQYF

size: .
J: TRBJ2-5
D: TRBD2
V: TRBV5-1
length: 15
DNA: TGCGCCAGCAGCTCCGCTAGCGGGGGGTTAGAGACCCAGTACTTC
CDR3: CASSSASGGLETQYF

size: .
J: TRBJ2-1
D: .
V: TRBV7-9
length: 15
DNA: TGTGCCAGCAGCTTCCTGGACAGCACCTACAATGAGCAGTTCTTC
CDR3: CASSFLDSTYNEQFF

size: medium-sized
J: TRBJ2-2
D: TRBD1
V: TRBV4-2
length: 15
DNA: TGTGCCAGCAGCCCGTGGACAGGGACGATCGGGGAGCTGTTTTTT
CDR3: CASSPWTGTIGELFF

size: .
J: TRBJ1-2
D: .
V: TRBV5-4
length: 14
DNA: TGTGCCAGCAGCCCCGCGGCTAGGATGGATGGCTACACCTTC
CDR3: CASSPAARMDGYTF

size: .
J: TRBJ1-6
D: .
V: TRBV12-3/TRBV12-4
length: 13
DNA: TGTGCCAGCAGCCCTGTGCCGACGGGGTCCCTCCACTTT
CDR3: CASSPVPTGSLHF

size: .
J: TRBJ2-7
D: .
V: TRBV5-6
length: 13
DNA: TGTGCCAGCAGTTCTCCGATGCAGTACGAGCAGTACTTC
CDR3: CASSSPMQYEQYF

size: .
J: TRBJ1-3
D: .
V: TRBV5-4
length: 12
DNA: TGTGCCAGCAGCTTCTCTGGAAACACCATATATTTT
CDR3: CASSFSGNTIYF

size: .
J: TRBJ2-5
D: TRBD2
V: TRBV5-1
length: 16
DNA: TGCGCCAGCAGCAGAACTAGCGGGGGCCGTGAAGAGACCCAGTACTTC
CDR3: CASSRTSGGREETQYF

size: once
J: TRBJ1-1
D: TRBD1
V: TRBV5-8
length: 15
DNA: TGTGCCAGCAGCTTCAGTAACAGGGGGAACACTGAAGCTTTCTTT
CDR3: CASSFSNRGNTEAFF

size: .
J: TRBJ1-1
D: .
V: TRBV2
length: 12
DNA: TGTGCCAGCCAACCCGCCCTAAGAGGGGCTTTCTTT
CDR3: CASQPALRGAFF

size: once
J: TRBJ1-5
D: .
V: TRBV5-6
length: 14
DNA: TGTGCCAGCAGCTTTAGGGGGAGCAATCAGCCCCAGCATTTT
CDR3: CASSFRGSNQPQHF

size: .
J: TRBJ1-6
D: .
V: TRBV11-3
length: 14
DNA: TGTGCCAGCAGCTTACGGGGGGATGATTCACCCCTCCACTTT
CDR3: CASSLRGDDSPLHF

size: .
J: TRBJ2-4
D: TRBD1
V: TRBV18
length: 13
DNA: TGTGCCAGCTCGCCTGACAGGGGTCACATTCAGTACTTC
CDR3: CASSPDRGHIQYF

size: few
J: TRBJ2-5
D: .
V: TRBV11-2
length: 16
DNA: TGTGCCAGCAGTTACCAAGGGGTCTCGTACCAAGAGACCCAGTACTTC
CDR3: CASSYQGVSYQETQYF

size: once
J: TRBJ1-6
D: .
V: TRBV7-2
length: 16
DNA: TGTGCCAGCAGCTTAGTAGGGATACGACCCAATTCACCCCTCCACTTT
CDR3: CASSLVGIRPNSPLHF

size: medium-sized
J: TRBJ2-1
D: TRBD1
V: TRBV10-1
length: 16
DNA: TGCGCCAGCAGTAGGGGACAGGGGGTCTCCTACAATGAGCAGTTCTTC
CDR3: CASSRGQGVSYNEQFF